This T cell receptor beta chain was captured in a study of cytomegalovirus exposure and HLA in healthy donors. Primers included in the PCR were 60 Vbeta and 13 Jbeta primers. Assay: immunoSEQ multiplex PCR; the TCRdb copy retains only in-frame clones and omits some. Of about 98,000 clones in the sample, around 57% were seen once. The sequence came from a human donor in good health. Input material: PBMCs.

CDR3: CASSQTGGGWDEQYF. CDR3 DNA: TGTGCCAGCAGCCAAACAGGGGGAGGGTGGGACGAGCAGTACTTC. The chain employs TRBV5-4 and TRBJ2-7, with a tentative D call TRBD1 (8 bases). This CDR3 spans 15 amino acids. Germline values: CDR1 SGHNT, CDR2 YYREEE (reference sequence). The V end lost 4 bases, the J end lost 5 bases, and 19 bases lay between the germline ends.